This T cell receptor (beta chain) was captured in a study of T cell repertoires in cytomegalovirus infection. A word on this clonotype: As yet, its antigen is unknown.

The study's findings and limits: CMV-specific TCR beta clonotypes restricted by HLA-C dominated the ex vivo response.

The germline V gene has CDR1 SGHTA and CDR2 FQGNSA. The CDR3 extends over 13 amino acids. The germline V and J ends were trimmed by 1 base and 7 bases, with 5 bases remaining between them. TCRdb reprocessed the reads with MiXCR, giving one entry per CDR3 protein. The sample yields 150,000 to 200,000 distinct CDR3 sequences, 28% seen once. Sequenced sample: PBMCs. The chain is built from TRBV7-2 and TRBJ1-6; D ambiguous. The receptor comes from a human donor in good health (CMV status not recorded). Some clones in this sample may be carry-over from other donors' samples. The CDR3 loop reads CASSLVINSPLHF. CDR3 in DNA: TGTGCCAGCAGCTTAGTTATAAATTCACCCCTCCACTTT.